This record looks at one T cell receptor (beta chain) sequence and its context. The source of the sample is a study of blood T cell repertoires in COVID-19. The method was immunoSEQ multiplex PCR; TCRdb's version includes in-frame clones alone and lacks a portion of them. The table shows more than 150,000 clones, with about 90% occurring only once. Germline V gene lookup returns CDR1 SGDLS and CDR2 YYNGEE. CDR3 length equals 12 residues. V was cut by 4 bases and J by 1 base, with 5 bases left in between. The clonotype comes from a man in his sixties or seventies with active or convalescent COVID-19. The chain carries TRBV9 and TRBJ2-5; D is ambiguous. Sequenced input: peripheral blood. In nucleotides, the CDR3 is TGTGCCAGCAGCAGAGCCCAAGAGACCCAGTACTTC. It codes for CASSRAQETQYF.